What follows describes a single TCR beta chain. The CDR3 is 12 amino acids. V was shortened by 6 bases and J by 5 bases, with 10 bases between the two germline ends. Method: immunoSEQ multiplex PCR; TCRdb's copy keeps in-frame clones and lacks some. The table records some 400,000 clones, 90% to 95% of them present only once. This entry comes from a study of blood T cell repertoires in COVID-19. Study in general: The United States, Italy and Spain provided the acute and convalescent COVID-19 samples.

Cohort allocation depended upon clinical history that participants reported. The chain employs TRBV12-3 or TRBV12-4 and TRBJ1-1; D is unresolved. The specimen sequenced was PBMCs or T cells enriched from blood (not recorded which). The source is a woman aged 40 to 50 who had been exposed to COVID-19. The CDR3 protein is CASSPRRTEAFF. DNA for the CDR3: TGTGCCAGCAGCCCTCGGAGGACTGAAGCTTTCTTT.